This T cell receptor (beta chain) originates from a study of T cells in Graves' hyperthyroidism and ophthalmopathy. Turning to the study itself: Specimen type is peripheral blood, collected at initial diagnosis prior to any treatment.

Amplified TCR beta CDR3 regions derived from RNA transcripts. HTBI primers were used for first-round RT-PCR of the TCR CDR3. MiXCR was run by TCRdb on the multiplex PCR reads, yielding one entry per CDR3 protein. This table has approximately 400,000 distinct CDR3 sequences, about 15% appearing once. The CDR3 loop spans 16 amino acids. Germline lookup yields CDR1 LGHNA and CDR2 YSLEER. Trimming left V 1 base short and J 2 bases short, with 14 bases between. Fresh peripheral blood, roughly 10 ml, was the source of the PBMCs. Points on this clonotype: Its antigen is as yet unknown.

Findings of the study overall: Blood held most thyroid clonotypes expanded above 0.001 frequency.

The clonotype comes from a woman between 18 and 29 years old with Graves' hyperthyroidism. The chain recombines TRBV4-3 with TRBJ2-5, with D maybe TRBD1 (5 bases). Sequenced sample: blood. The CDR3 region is CASSQGVGQGQETQYF. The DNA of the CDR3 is TGCGCCAGCAGCCAAGGCGTTGGGCAGGGACAAGAGACCCAGTACTTC.